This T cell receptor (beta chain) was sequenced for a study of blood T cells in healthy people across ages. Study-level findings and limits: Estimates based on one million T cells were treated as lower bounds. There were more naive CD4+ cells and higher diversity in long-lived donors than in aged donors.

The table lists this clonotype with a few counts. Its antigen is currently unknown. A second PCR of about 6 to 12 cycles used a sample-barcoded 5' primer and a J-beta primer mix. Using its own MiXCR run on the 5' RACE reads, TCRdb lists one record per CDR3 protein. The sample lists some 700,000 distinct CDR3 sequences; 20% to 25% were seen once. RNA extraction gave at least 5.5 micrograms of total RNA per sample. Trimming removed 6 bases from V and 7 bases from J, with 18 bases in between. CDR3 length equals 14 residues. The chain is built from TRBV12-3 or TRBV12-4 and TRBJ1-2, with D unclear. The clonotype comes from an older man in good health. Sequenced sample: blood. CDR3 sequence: CASRRALWQSGYTF. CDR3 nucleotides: TGTGCCAGCAGACGCGCCCTATGGCAGTCTGGCTACACCTTC.